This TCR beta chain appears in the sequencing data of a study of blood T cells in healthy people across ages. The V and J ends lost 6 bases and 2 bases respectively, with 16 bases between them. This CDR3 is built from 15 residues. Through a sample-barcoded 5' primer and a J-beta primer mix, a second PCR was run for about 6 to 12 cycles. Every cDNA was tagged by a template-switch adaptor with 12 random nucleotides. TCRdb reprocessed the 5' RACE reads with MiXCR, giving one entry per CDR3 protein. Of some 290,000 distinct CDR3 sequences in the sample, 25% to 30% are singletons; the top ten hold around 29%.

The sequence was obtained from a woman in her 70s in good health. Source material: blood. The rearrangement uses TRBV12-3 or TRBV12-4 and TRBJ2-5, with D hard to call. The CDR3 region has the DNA TGTGCCAGCAGCGCCGGGTACTTGGGACAAGAGACCCAGTACTTC. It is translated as CASSAGYLGQETQYF.